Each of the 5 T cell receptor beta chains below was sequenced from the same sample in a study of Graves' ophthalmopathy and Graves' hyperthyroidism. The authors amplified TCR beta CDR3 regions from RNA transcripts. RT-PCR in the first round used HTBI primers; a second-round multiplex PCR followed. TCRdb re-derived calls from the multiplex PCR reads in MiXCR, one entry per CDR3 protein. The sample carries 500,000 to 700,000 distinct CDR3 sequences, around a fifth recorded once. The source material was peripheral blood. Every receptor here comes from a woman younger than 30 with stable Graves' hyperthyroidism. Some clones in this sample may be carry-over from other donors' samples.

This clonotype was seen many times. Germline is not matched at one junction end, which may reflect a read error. The CDR3 sequence: CASSGGQGRDIKYF. In DNA, the CDR3 is TGCGCCAGCAGCGGGGGACAGGGGAGGGACATTAAGTACTTC. The V call is TRBV5-1, the J call TRBJ2-4, with 10 bases aligning to TRBD1. The CDR3 is 14 residues long. From germline, CDR1 is SGHRS and CDR2 YFSETQ.

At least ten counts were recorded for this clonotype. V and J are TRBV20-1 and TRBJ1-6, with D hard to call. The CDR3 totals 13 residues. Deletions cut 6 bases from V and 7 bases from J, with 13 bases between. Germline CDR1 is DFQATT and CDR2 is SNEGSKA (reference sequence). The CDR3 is CSAQTAENSPLHF. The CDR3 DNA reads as TGCAGTGCGCAAACAGCAGAGAATTCACCCCTCCACTTT.

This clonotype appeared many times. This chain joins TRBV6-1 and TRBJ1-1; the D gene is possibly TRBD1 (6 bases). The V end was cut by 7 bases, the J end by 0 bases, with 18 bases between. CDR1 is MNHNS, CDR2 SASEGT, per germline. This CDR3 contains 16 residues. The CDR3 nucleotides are TGTGCCAGCACTGCATATCGGACAGTCATGAACACTGAAGCTTTCTTT. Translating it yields CASTAYRTVMNTEAFF.

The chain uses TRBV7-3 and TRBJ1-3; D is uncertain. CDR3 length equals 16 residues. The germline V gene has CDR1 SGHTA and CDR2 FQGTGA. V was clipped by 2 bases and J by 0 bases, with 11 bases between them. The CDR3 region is CASSLGPGFSGNTIYF. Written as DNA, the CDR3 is TGTGCCAGCAGCTTAGGCCCGGGGTTCTCTGGAAACACCATATATTTT.

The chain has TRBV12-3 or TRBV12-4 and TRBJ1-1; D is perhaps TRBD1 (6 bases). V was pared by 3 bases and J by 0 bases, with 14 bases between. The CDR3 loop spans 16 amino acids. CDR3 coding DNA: TGTGCCAGCAGTTTTGGAGGGACAATAATGAACACTGAAGCTTTCTTT. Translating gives CASSFGGTIMNTEAFF.